Following are 8 T cell receptor beta chains from one sample sequenced in a study of CD8 T cells in ankylosing spondylitis. Overall study results and limits: Roughly eight highly homologous variants formed a TCR beta motif that appeared characteristic of ankylosing spondylitis blood.

No antigen is known for these receptors. One entry per CDR3 protein results from TCRdb running MiXCR on the 5' RACE reads. The table records about 540,000 distinct CDR3 sequences, 12% of them present only once. Sequencing was done on a sample of blood, either unsorted or a sorted T cell fraction (not recorded which). The receptor set was obtained from a male donor with ankylosing spondylitis.

This chain links TRBV24-1 with TRBJ2-2; TRBD1 aligns across 10 bases. The CDR3 totals 16 residues. Germline V gives CDR1 KGHDR, CDR2 SFDVKD. V dropped 4 bases and J dropped 2; count of bases not matched to a gene: 3. Here the CDR3 DNA reads TGTGCCACCAGTGACGGGACAGGGGCTAACACCGGGGAGCTGTTTTTT. The encoded protein is CATSDGTGANTGELFF.

This clonotype was recorded a few times. The V and J genes are TRBV12-3 or TRBV12-4 and TRBJ2-2; D uncertain. Deletions cut 4 bases from V and 1 base from J, with 4 bases between. This CDR3 spans 13 amino acids. CDR3 region: CASSSKNTGELFF. As DNA, the CDR3 is TGTGCCAGCAGTTCGAAGAACACCGGGGAGCTGTTTTTT.

The chain joins TRBV30 to TRBJ2-2; D unclear. Germline V lookup: CDR1 GTSNPN, CDR2 SVGIG (reference sequence). V lost 5 bases to trimming and J lost 6 bases, with 10 bases between them. The CDR3 is 12 amino acids. The CDR3 DNA follows: TGTGCCTGGGATAGAGGAGCCGGGGAGCTGTTTTTT. It codes for CAWDRGAGELFF.

This clonotype was seen more than once but under ten times. The chain combines TRBV7-9 with TRBJ2-5; TRBD1 is a possible D gene (6 bases). The CDR3 runs to 17 residues. Deletions cut 1 base from V and 2 bases from J, with 17 bases between. Per germline, CDR1 SEHNR and CDR2 FQNEAQ (reference sequence). In nucleotides, the CDR3 is TGTGCCAGCAGCTTAGGAGTAACCGGGACACCTCAAGAGACCCAGTACTTC. Residues: CASSLGVTGTPQETQYF. Looking up the rest from reference TRBV7-9 and TRBJ2-5 gives the full variable domain: DTGVSQNPRHKITKRGQNVTFRCDPISEHNRLYWYRQTLGQGPEFLTYFQNEAQLEKSRLLSDRFSAERPKGSFSTLEIQRTEQGDSAMYLCASSLGVTGTPQETQYFGPGTRLLVL.

The V and J genes are TRBV2 and TRBJ1-2; D might be TRBD1 (5 bases). The CDR3 covers 14 residues. The germline gives CDR1 SNHLY, CDR2 FYNNEI. The ends were cut back, 5 bases at V and 4 bases at J, with 14 bases in the middle. DNA of the CDR3: TGTGCCAGCAGTTTCCCGCAGGGAGGCTATGGCTACACCTTC. Its translation is CASSFPQGGYGYTF.

The chain links TRBV29-1 to TRBJ1-2; a possible D gene is TRBD1 (5 bases). Germline V CDR1 and CDR2: SQVTM, ANQGSEA. The CDR3 sequence is 12 residues long. V was trimmed by 7 bases and J by 5 bases, leaving 14 bases between them. The CDR3 sequence is CSATGVRYGYTF. CDR3 nucleotides: TGCAGCGCGACGGGGGTACGATATGGCTACACCTTC.

There are many counts of this clonotype. The chain combines TRBV28 with TRBJ2-3; D gene unclear. Per germline, CDR1 MDHEN and CDR2 SYDVKM. This CDR3 is built from 14 residues. Trimming pared 7 bases from V and 4 bases from J, leaving 15 bases between. Here the CDR3 reads CASTDSDWADTQYF. The CDR3 DNA is TGTGCCAGCACCGATTCAGACTGGGCAGATACGCAGTATTTT.

There are a few counts of this clonotype. The CDR3 DNA sequence: TGCAGTGCTGTACAGGGAGCTACGCAGTATTTT. Translating it yields CSAVQGATQYF. The chain employs TRBV20-1 and TRBJ2-3, with a possible D match to TRBD1 (6 bases). Trimming left V 5 bases short and J 8 bases short, with 11 bases between. Germline V gene sequence: CDR1 DFQATT, CDR2 SNEGSKA (reference sequence). This CDR3 is 11 amino acids long.